What follows describes a single T cell receptor (beta chain). The data stem from a study of blood T cell repertoires in COVID-19. Trimming removed 5 bases at V and 4 bases at J, with 9 bases between. This CDR3 region has 12 residues. The germline V gene encodes CDR1 SEHNR and CDR2 FQNEAQ (reference sequence). Assay used: immunoSEQ multiplex PCR; TCRdb lists only in-frame clones, some missing. The table records some 210,000 clones, about 83% of them present only once. The sequenced sample consisted of peripheral blood. This chain connects TRBV7-9 to TRBJ2-7, with TRBD1 as a possible D gene (5 bases). The receptor was isolated from a woman in her forties or fifties with active or convalescent COVID-19. CDR3 DNA: TGTGCCAGCAGCCGGCAGGGTTACGAGCAGTACTTC. This encodes CASSRQGYEQYF.